This record covers a single T cell receptor (beta chain). Its cognate antigen is unknown. This specimen belongs to a study of T cells in Graves' hyperthyroidism and ophthalmopathy. Study as a whole: It was at initial diagnosis, before any treatment, that peripheral blood was collected. Findings and limits, study-wide: Most clonotypes expanded in thyroid above 0.001 were likewise present in blood.

Extraction of PBMCs used 8.5 to 10 ml of fresh peripheral blood. There were TCR beta CDR3 regions amplified from RNA transcripts. The HTBI primer set drove a first-round RT-PCR of the TCR CDR3. MiXCR, run by TCRdb on the multiplex PCR reads, gives a single entry per CDR3 protein. The profile covers under 200,000 distinct CDR3 sequences, with roughly 9.4% appearing a single time and more than 20% taken by the ten largest. Germline V CDR1 and CDR2: SGHDT, YYEEEE. This CDR3 is built from 13 residues. Trimming left V 2 bases short and J 7 bases short, with 9 bases between. This clonotype was obtained from a woman under 30 with Graves' hyperthyroidism that later progressed to Graves' ophthalmopathy. The specimen was blood. The gene calls are TRBV5-6 and TRBJ2-2; possibly TRBD1 for D (6 bases). DNA for the CDR3: TGTGCCAGCAGCTTTCCGGACAGCGGGGAGCTGTTTTTT. Translation gives CASSFPDSGELFF.